This T cell receptor (beta chain) was sequenced for a study of response to subunit inactivated influenza vaccine. The CDR3 covers 16 residues. Trimming left V 4 bases short and J 5 bases short, with 19 bases between. CDR1 is SGHTA and CDR2 is FQGNSA in the germline V gene. Study-level results: New T cells are recruited in small numbers by each seasonal influenza vaccination, according to the authors' suggestion.

This clonotype was picked up a small number of times. Antigen specificity is unknown. A single record per CDR3 protein comes from TCRdb applying MiXCR to the RT-PCR reads. The sample lists approximately 490,000 distinct CDR3 sequences, about 7.2% occurring once. The genes are TRBV7-2 and TRBJ2-3; weak D call: TRBD2 (5 bases). The specimen was PBMCs from blood, collected around 25 months after vaccination. This TCR was recovered from a man between 50 and 70 years old who received an inactivated influenza vaccine. The CDR3 DNA reads TGTGCCAGCAGCTCCCCTACTCGCCTGAGGGTAGATACGCAGTATTTT. Residues: CASSSPTRLRVDTQYF.